A single T cell receptor (beta chain) is shown here with its context. Its antigen is not known. CDR1 is SGHTS, CDR2 YDEGEE, per germline. V was shortened by 0 bases and J by 1 base, with 7 bases between the two germline ends. This CDR3 spans 14 amino acids. This specimen comes from a study of Ad26.COV2.S vaccination and SARS-CoV-2 variants. About the study: Administration of Ad26.COV2.S was intramuscular, either once or twice 56 days apart.

Whole-study findings and limits: Vaccine recipients surpassed placebo recipients in spike-specific TCR breadth. Recipients of either vaccine or placebo displayed similar breadth of non-spike TCRs. Reports say spike-specific CD8+ and CD4+ T cell responses covered substantial breadth after vaccination.

Stated treatment: some 20 received Ad26.COV2.S at low or high dose, single or two shots; 5 received placebo; per-sample allocation not given. Samples were taken on day 63 after the first vaccine or placebo injection. The protocol was immunoSEQ multiplex PCR, while the TCRdb copy is restricted to in-frame clones and leaves out a portion. Of some 480,000 clones in the sample, approximately 90% were seen once. The origin of this receptor is a person aged 18 to 65 who received the Ad26.COV2.S COVID-19 vaccine or a placebo. V usage is TRBV5-8 and J usage is TRBJ2-5; D uncertain. The source material was peripheral blood, sampled in a trial of Ad26.COV2.S vaccine versus placebo. The CDR3 reads CASSLELIQETQYF. CDR3 DNA: TGTGCCAGCAGCTTGGAACTTATCCAAGAGACCCAGTACTTC. Looking up the rest from reference TRBV5-8 and TRBJ2-5 gives the full variable domain: EAGVTQSPTHLIKTRGQQATLRCSPISGHTSVYWYQQALGLGLQFLLWYDEGEERNRGNFPPRFSGRQFPNYSSELNVNALELEDSALYLCASSLELIQETQYFGPGTRLLVL.